The 18 T cell receptor beta chains below come from one sample, sequenced in a study of shared clonotypes between healthy human individuals. Here immunoSEQ multiplex PCR was the method, and the copy in TCRdb shows in-frame clones only, minus some. The sample contains about 2 million clones, 85% to 95% of which appear only once. Sequenced material: naive CD4+ T cells sorted from blood. Subset given: CD45RA+ positively selected. Source of these receptors: a man aged 18-30 years in good health.

This chain links TRBV7-2 with TRBJ2-3; 11 bases agree with TRBD2. V was pared by 5 bases and J by 8 bases, with 9 bases of the junction left unmatched. This CDR3 is built from 15 residues. Germline V CDR1 and CDR2: SGHTA, FQGNSA. Written as DNA, the CDR3 is TGTGCCAGCAGCCTATCTAGCGGGGGGCCCGGTACGCAGTATTTT. It encodes CASSLSSGGPGTQYF.

This sequence joins TRBV19 and TRBJ1-6; D may be TRBD1 (6 bases). CDR1 is LNHDA and CDR2 is SQIVND in the germline V gene (reference sequence). The CDR3 totals 14 residues. The germline V and J ends were trimmed by 4 bases and 6 bases, with 10 bases remaining between them. Here the CDR3 DNA reads TGTGCCAGTAGTACTACAGGGCCTAATTCACCCCTCCACTTT. This translates into CASSTTGPNSPLHF.

J is TRBJ2-7 and V is TRBV29-1; D call uncertain. Trimming left V 6 bases short and J 2 bases short, with 14 bases between. The CDR3 is 13 residues long. CDR1 is SQVTM, CDR2 ANQGSEA, per germline. CDR3 coding DNA: TGCAGCGTGGCGCGACATGCGACCTACGAGCAGTACTTC. Translation: CSVARHATYEQYF.

Note on this clone: The sample contains more than one DNA sequence encoding this CDR3. The rearrangement joins TRBV7-9 to TRBJ2-5, with D possibly matching TRBD2 (7 bases). Germline V gives CDR1 SEHNR, CDR2 FQNEAQ (reference sequence). CDR3 size: 13 residues. The V end was cut by 5 bases, the J end by 5 bases, with 12 bases between. Written as DNA, the CDR3 is TGTGCCAGCAGCCTAGGGGGAGGGGAGACCCAGTACTTC. Amino acids: CASSLGGGETQYF.

The chain recombines TRBV11-3 with TRBJ2-4; the D is unclear. CDR3 size: 13 residues. V was cut by 4 bases and J by 12 bases, with 16 bases left in between. Germline V gene sequence: CDR1 SGHNT, CDR2 YENEEA. DNA for the CDR3: TGTGCCAGCAGCTCCACCCCTGTTGGGCCTCAGTACTTC. Translating gives CASSSTPVGPQYF.

The chain employs TRBV27 and TRBJ1-5; TRBD1 is a possible D gene (5 bases). The CDR3 length is 17 residues. CDR1 is MNHEY and CDR2 is SMNVEV in the germline V gene (reference sequence). Between the trimmed V and J ends, which lost 6 bases and 6 bases, there was a span of 24 bases. DNA for the CDR3: TGTGCCAGCAGGGATAACACCGGGACGGGGACTGCTCAGCCCCAGCATTTT. Its translation: CASRDNTGTGTAQPQHF.

The chain employs TRBV29-1 and TRBJ1-1; possibly TRBD1 for D (5 bases). V was clipped by 8 bases and J by 3 bases, with 10 bases between them. CDR3 size: 11 residues. Germline assignment: CDR1 SQVTM and CDR2 ANQGSEA. As DNA, the CDR3 is TGCAGCATAACCAGGGACACTGAAGCTTTCTTT. Its translation is CSITRDTEAFF.

CDR3 residues: CASSLEGAPRQPQHF. The CDR3 DNA follows: TGCGCCAGCAGCTTGGAGGGGGCCCCAAGGCAGCCCCAGCATTTT. J is TRBJ1-5 and V is TRBV5-1; 7 positions match TRBD1. The CDR3 covers 15 residues. CDR1 is SGHRS and CDR2 is YFSETQ in the germline V gene. After removal of 0 bases from V and 7 bases from J, the junction contained 7 bases not matched to a gene.

The chain carries TRBV6-1 and TRBJ2-5; D remains ambiguous. Germline V gives CDR1 MNHNS, CDR2 SASEGT. The CDR3 length is 13 residues. The ends were cut back, 4 bases at V and 4 bases at J, with 10 bases in the middle. The CDR3 bases are TGTGCCAGCAGTGGGCCCGTTTCAGAGACCCAGTACTTC. Residues: CASSGPVSETQYF.

This chain's CDR3 is CAISEDDNGQYF. The CDR3 region has the DNA TGTGCCATCAGTGAAGACGATAACGGGCAGTATTTT. The chain recombines TRBV10-3 with TRBJ2-3; no clear D gene. The CDR3 sequence is 12 residues long. Deletions cut 3 bases from V and 11 bases from J, with 12 bases between. The germline V gene encodes CDR1 ENHRY and CDR2 SYGVKD.

CDR3 residues: CASSGRESTDTQYF. The CDR3 coding sequence is TGTGCCAGCAGTGGCCGGGAGAGCACAGATACGCAGTATTTT. The rearrangement joins TRBV6-5 to TRBJ2-3; D is possibly TRBD2 (6 bases). V shed 5 bases and J shed 0 bases, with 9 bases lying between them. The CDR3 has 14 amino acids. CDR1 MNHEY and CDR2 SVGAGI come from the germline V gene.

This sequence joins TRBV5-6 and TRBJ1-2; D unclear. The CDR3 consists of 13 residues. Looked up from germline, CDR1 is SGHDT and CDR2 is YYEEEE. V lost 0 bases to trimming and J lost 2 bases, with 5 bases between them. CDR3 nucleotides: TGTGCCAGCAGCTTGGAGAAAAACTATGGCTACACCTTC. Its translation is CASSLEKNYGYTF. Filled out from reference TRBV5-6 and TRBJ1-2, the complete variable domain reads DAGVTQSPTHLIKTRGQQVTLRCSPKSGHDTVSWYQQALGQGPQFIFQYYEEEERQRGNFPDRFSGHQFPNYSSELNVNALLLGDSALYLCASSLEKNYGYTFGSGTRLTVV.

This clone was seen just once. The J gene is TRBJ2-1, the V gene TRBV29-1; TRBD1 agrees at 8 bases. Trimming at V came to 7 bases and at J to 8 bases, leaving 7 bases not matched to a gene. CDR3 length: 12 residues. Germline loops: CDR1 SQVTM, CDR2 ANQGSEA. The CDR3, as DNA: TGCAGCGGTTCAGGGGGCCTGGATGAGCAGTTCTTC. The encoded protein is CSGSGGLDEQFF.

This chain uses TRBV9 with TRBJ2-6; D is undetermined. CDR1 and CDR2 from the germline V gene are SGDLS and YYNGEE. The V gene lost 0 bases and the J gene lost 0 bases, with 4 bases spanning the gap. The CDR3 contains 15 residues. CDR3 loop: CASSVASSGANVLTF. CDR3 nucleotides: TGTGCCAGCAGCGTAGCAAGCTCTGGGGCCAACGTCCTGACTTTC.

As for this clone: At the DNA level, this CDR3 is encoded by other sequences in the same sample as well. This chain uses TRBV6-1 with TRBJ2-7, with D unclear. CDR1 and CDR2 from the germline V gene are MNHNS and SASEGT. V lost 0 bases and J lost 2, with 8 bases in between. The CDR3 totals 14 residues. The CDR3 loop is CASSEAGPTYEQYF. The CDR3 nucleotides read TGTGCCAGCAGTGAAGCTGGGCCTACCTACGAGCAGTACTTC.

This clone was seen a single time. J is TRBJ2-7 and V is TRBV10-3, with TRBD1 matching over 8 bases. CDR3 length equals 14 residues. CDR1 and CDR2 from the germline V gene are ENHRY and SYGVKD. The trim removed 7 bases at V and 4 bases at J, leaving 9 bases unmatched. CDR3 sequence (DNA): TGTGCCATCACCGGGACAGGCTCAATATACGAGCAGTACTTC. It encodes CAITGTGSIYEQYF.

With respect to this clone: This sample includes further DNA sequences coding for the same CDR3. The V call is TRBV7-9, the J call TRBJ2-7, with 8 bases matching TRBD1. Trimming took 1 base from V and 3 from J; bases not matched to a gene: 2. The germline CDR1 and CDR2 sequences are SEHNR and FQNEAQ (reference sequence). The CDR3 has 14 residues. CDR3 sequence reads: CASSLGQGFYEQYF. CDR3 bases: TGTGCCAGCAGCTTAGGACAGGGGTTCTACGAGCAGTACTTC.

The chain is built from TRBV5-1 and TRBJ2-5, with 16 nucleotides matching TRBD2. The J segment lost 3 bases and the V segment lost 3 bases, leaving 2 bases of the junction unmatched. Germline loops: CDR1 SGHRS, CDR2 YFSETQ. CDR3 length: 16 amino acids. As DNA, the CDR3 is TGCGCCAGCAGCTCGGGACTAGCGGGAGGGAAAGAGACCCAGTACTTC. Translating it yields CASSSGLAGGKETQYF.